The 27 T cell receptor beta chains below were found in one sample sequenced in a study of CD8 T cells in Susac syndrome. cDNA came from roughly 0.53 to 1 ug RNA primed by random hexamers. TCRdb passed the immunoSEQ multiplex PCR reads through MiXCR, listing each CDR3 protein once. The sample records some 130,000 distinct CDR3 sequences, 90% to 95% being singletons. The sequenced sample consisted of CD4+ T cells from PBMCs. These receptors were collected from a human donor in good health.

The chain uses TRBV4-1 and TRBJ2-1; TRBD1 agrees at 9 bases. After removal of 3 bases from V and 6 bases from J, the junction contained 3 bases not matched to a gene. CDR1 is MGHRA and CDR2 is YSYEKL in the germline V gene. The CDR3 runs to 14 residues. The DNA of the CDR3 is TGCGCCAGCAGCCAGGGACAGGGAGCCAATGAGCAGTTCTTC. Translation: CASSQGQGANEQFF.

This rearrangement joins TRBV12-3 or TRBV12-4 to TRBJ2-3; perhaps TRBD1 as D (5 bases). Trimming pared 2 bases from V and 1 base from J, leaving 7 bases between. The CDR3 consists of 14 residues. CDR3 in amino acids: CASSLSTGTDTQYF. The CDR3 DNA is TGTGCCAGCAGTTTATCGACAGGCACAGATACGCAGTATTTT.

This clonotype was seen only once. The chain carries TRBV29-1 and TRBJ1-5; D unresolved. This CDR3 spans 14 amino acids. Trimming cost V 4 bases and J 0 bases, with 10 bases left between them. Germline V lookup: CDR1 SQVTM, CDR2 ANQGSEA. This chain's CDR3 is CSVGSLNSNQPQHF. DNA for the CDR3: TGCAGCGTTGGGTCACTCAATAGCAATCAGCCCCAGCATTTT.

The rearrangement uses TRBV7-9 and TRBJ1-1; maybe TRBD1 (5 bases). Trimming took 8 bases from V and 2 from J, leaving 12 bases between them. The CDR3 length is 13 residues. CDR1 is SEHNR and CDR2 is FQNEAQ in the germline V gene (reference sequence). The CDR3 spells CASCPGLNTEAFF. The CDR3 DNA reads TGTGCCAGCTGCCCGGGGCTAAACACTGAAGCTTTCTTT.

The chain links TRBV12-3 or TRBV12-4 to TRBJ2-7; D possibly corresponds to TRBD2 (5 bases). CDR3 length equals 14 residues. V was clipped by 5 bases and J by 2 bases, with 13 bases between them. CDR3 sequence (DNA): TGTGCCAGCAGTGGGCAGGACGGGACCTACGAGCAGTACTTC. As protein: CASSGQDGTYEQYF.

The chain carries TRBV2 and TRBJ1-1, with D perhaps matching TRBD1 (5 bases). Looked up from germline, CDR1 is SNHLY and CDR2 is FYNNEI. Trimming cost V 9 bases and J 10 bases, with 18 bases left between them. The CDR3 extends over 12 amino acids. CDR3 nucleotides: TGTGCCAGTAGTACCCGGGGCGCGTCAGCTTTCTTT. Its translation: CASSTRGASAFF. The full variable domain, in which reference TRBV2 and TRBJ1-1 provide the parts outside the CDR3, is EPEVTQTPSHQVTQMGQEVILRCVPISNHLYFYWYRQILGQKVEFLVSFYNNEISEKSEIFDDQFSVERPDGSNFTLKIRSTKLEDSAMYFCASSTRGASAFFGQGTRLTVV.

The rearrangement joins TRBV2 to TRBJ2-5, with D possibly matching TRBD1 (6 bases). Trimming removed 4 bases at V and 5 bases at J, with 14 bases between. The germline V gene has CDR1 SNHLY and CDR2 FYNNEI. This CDR3 contains 14 residues. CDR3 coding DNA: TGTGCCAGCAGTGTGGACAGTTCGAGGGAGACCCAGTACTTC. Encoded protein: CASSVDSSRETQYF.

This chain uses TRBV7-9 with TRBJ1-5, with 8 bases that match TRBD1. After removal of 5 bases from V and 4 bases from J, the junction contained 10 bases not matched to a gene. Germline loops: CDR1 SEHNR, CDR2 FQNEAQ (reference sequence). The CDR3 extends over 16 amino acids. In DNA form, the CDR3 reads TGTGCCAGCAGCCCCCTCACAGGGGGAGGGAATCAGCCCCAGCATTTT. Residues: CASSPLTGGGNQPQHF.

The chain uses TRBV14 and TRBJ2-1; D is ambiguous. Per germline, CDR1 SGHDN and CDR2 FVKESK. V was clipped by 6 bases and J by 9 bases, with 15 bases between them. This CDR3 region has 13 residues. CDR3 DNA: TGTGCCAGCAGTCGCCGACAAGGTGGTGAGCAGTTCTTC. Translating it yields CASSRRQGGEQFF.

This CDR3 is CASGSGQYNEQFF. Here the CDR3 DNA reads TGTGCTAGTGGTTCCGGACAGTACAATGAGCAGTTCTTC. The V gene is TRBV12-5, the J gene TRBJ2-1; a possible D gene is TRBD1 (6 bases). There are 13 residues in the CDR3. Trimming removed 4 bases from V and 4 bases from J, with 8 bases in between. Per the germline V gene, CDR1 is LGHNT and CDR2 is FRNRAP. The entire variable domain, with the rest obtained from reference TRBV12-5 and TRBJ2-1, is as follows: DARVTQTPRHKVTEMGQEVTMRCQPILGHNTVFWYRQTMMQGLELLAYFRNRAPLDDSGMPKDRFSAEMPDATLATLKIQPSEPRDSAVYFCASGSGQYNEQFFGPGTRLTVL.

The chain carries TRBV20-1 and TRBJ2-5; D unclear. Germline lookup yields CDR1 DFQATT and CDR2 SNEGSKA (reference sequence). There are 11 residues in the CDR3. V was clipped by 5 bases and J by 5 bases, with 9 bases between them. CDR3 protein: CSAGPAETQYF. In nucleotides, the CDR3 is TGCAGTGCTGGCCCGGCTGAGACCCAGTACTTC.

This chain uses TRBV30 with TRBJ2-2; D is unclear. The germline V gene encodes CDR1 GTSNPN and CDR2 SVGIG (reference sequence). The V and J ends lost 0 bases and 7 bases respectively, with 9 bases between them. The CDR3 has 13 residues. The DNA of the CDR3 is TGTGCCTGGAGTGTACAAGTTGACGGGGAGCTGTTTTTT. Translated, it gives CAWSVQVDGELFF.

The J gene is TRBJ2-3, the V gene TRBV12-3 or TRBV12-4; D ambiguous. V lost 8 bases and J lost 1, with 10 bases in between. The CDR3 runs 13 residues. CDR3 sequence: CASLLYGTDTQYF. The CDR3 DNA reads TGTGCCAGCCTCTTGTACGGCACAGATACGCAGTATTTT.

The chain recombines TRBV20-1 with TRBJ2-7; 10 bases are a match to TRBD1. The germline V gene has CDR1 DFQATT and CDR2 SNEGSKA (reference sequence). The CDR3 sequence is 13 residues long. CDR3 bases: TGCAGGGCCTTGGGACAGGGGCCCTACGAGCAGTACTTC. It yields the protein CRALGQGPYEQYF.

J is TRBJ2-7 and V is TRBV5-4; tentatively, D is TRBD1 or TRBD2 (5 bases each). Trimming cost V 0 bases and J 3 bases, with 10 bases left between them. CDR1 and CDR2 (germline): SGHNT, YYREEE (reference sequence). The CDR3 is 14 residues long. DNA of the CDR3: TGTGCCAGCAGCTTGGATGGGACGTACTACGAGCAGTACTTC. The encoded protein is CASSLDGTYYEQYF.

This chain uses TRBV3-1 with TRBJ2-5; D is ambiguous. CDR3 length: 11 residues. Deletions cut 4 bases from V and 9 bases from J, with 9 bases between. The germline CDR1 and CDR2 sequences are LGHDT and YNNKEL (reference sequence). Written as DNA, the CDR3 is TGTGCCAGCAGCCTTCTAGGGTCCCAGTACTTC. Amino acid sequence: CASSLLGSQYF.

The chain employs TRBV7-9 and TRBJ1-1, with D hard to call. V lost 3 bases to trimming and J lost 1 base, with 9 bases between them. Germline assignment: CDR1 SEHNR and CDR2 FQNEAQ (reference sequence). The CDR3 is made up of 14 amino acids. Here the CDR3 reads CASSLQQRNTEAFF. The CDR3 nucleotides read TGTGCCAGCAGCTTGCAACAACGGAACACTGAAGCTTTCTTT.

J is TRBJ2-7 and V is TRBV13; D is possibly TRBD1 (6 bases). In germline, CDR1 is PRHDT, CDR2 FYEKMQ (reference sequence). Trimming shortened V by 1 base and J by 2 bases, and 12 bases separated the two germline ends. This CDR3 comprises 15 residues. The CDR3 DNA reads TGTGCCAGCAGCTTAGCAACGGGACAACCCTACGAGCAGTACTTC. Its protein is CASSLATGQPYEQYF.

V and J are TRBV30 and TRBJ2-3; maybe TRBD1 (6 bases). V lost 8 bases and J lost 3, with 18 bases in between. Germline V gene sequence: CDR1 GTSNPN, CDR2 SVGIG (reference sequence). The CDR3 sequence is 14 residues long. CDR3 amino acids: CAVKSGGSTDTQYF. In nucleotides, the CDR3 is TGTGCCGTTAAAAGTGGGGGCTCAACAGATACGCAGTATTTT. Filled out from reference TRBV30 and TRBJ2-3, the complete variable domain reads SQTIHQWPATLVQPVGSPLSLECTVEGTSNPNLYWYRQAAGRGLQLLFYSVGIGQISSEVPQNLSASRPQDRQFILSSKKLLLSDSGFYLCAVKSGGSTDTQYFGPGTRLTVL.

The chain carries TRBV7-9 and TRBJ2-5, with TRBD1 matching 9 bases. The germline V gene encodes CDR1 SEHNR and CDR2 FQNEAQ (reference sequence). The CDR3 loop spans 14 amino acids. The V gene end was trimmed by 3 bases and the J gene end by 4 bases; junction bases not matched to a gene: 3. CDR3 DNA: TGTGCCAGCAGCTTCCCGACAGGGGGAGAGACCCAGTACTTC. This gives the protein CASSFPTGGETQYF.

J is TRBJ2-4 and V is TRBV2; D not resolved. Germline loops: CDR1 SNHLY, CDR2 FYNNEI. CDR3 size: 11 residues. Deletions cut 6 bases from V and 6 bases from J, with 6 bases between. CDR3 in DNA: TGTGCCAGCAGCGGCGCAAACATTCAGTACTTC. Translating it yields CASSGANIQYF.

V is TRBV19 and J is TRBJ1-2, with D uncertain. The ends were cut back, 5 bases at V and 2 bases at J, with 12 bases in the middle. Looked up from germline, CDR1 is LNHDA and CDR2 is SQIVND (reference sequence). The CDR3 contains 14 residues. The CDR3 loop is CASSDQELNYGYTF. Here the CDR3 DNA reads TGTGCCAGTAGTGACCAAGAGCTCAACTATGGCTACACCTTC. The full variable domain, in which reference TRBV19 and TRBJ1-2 provide the parts outside the CDR3, is DGGITQSPKYLFRKEGQNVTLSCEQNLNHDAMYWYRQDPGQGLRLIYYSQIVNDFQKGDIAEGYSVSREKKESFPLTVTSAQKNPTAFYLCASSDQELNYGYTFGSGTRLTVV.

The chain joins TRBV3-1 to TRBJ2-3; no reliable D call. There are 14 residues in the CDR3. Germline V gene lookup returns CDR1 LGHDT and CDR2 YNNKEL (reference sequence). V lost 0 bases and J 11 bases, leaving 15 bases between the germline ends. The DNA for the CDR3 is TGTGCCAGCAGCCAAGATCAGAACCCCATTAAGCAGTATTTT. This codes for CASSQDQNPIKQYF.

The V and J genes are TRBV3-1 and TRBJ2-7, with 8 bases matching TRBD2. V dropped 1 base and J dropped 2; count of bases not matched to a gene: 4. The CDR3 length is 15 residues. The germline gives CDR1 LGHDT, CDR2 YNNKEL (reference sequence). The CDR3 here is CASSQVAGGPYEQYF. CDR3 nucleotides: TGTGCCAGCAGCCAAGTGGCGGGAGGCCCCTACGAGCAGTACTTC.

The rearrangement uses TRBV28 and TRBJ2-4; no clear D gene. CDR3 length: 15 amino acids. The V and J ends lost 3 bases and 7 bases respectively, with 16 bases between them. CDR1 and CDR2 from the germline V gene are MDHEN and SYDVKM. This CDR3 reads CASSFSNVAMNIQYF. As DNA, the CDR3 is TGTGCCAGCAGTTTTTCTAATGTAGCCATGAACATTCAGTACTTC.

V and J are TRBV27 and TRBJ2-7; D is undetermined. The CDR3 runs 14 residues. Trimming removed 6 bases at V and 3 bases at J, with 15 bases between. Germline values: CDR1 MNHEY, CDR2 SMNVEV (reference sequence). CDR3 in amino acids: CASRGTRRDYEQYF. Written as DNA, the CDR3 is TGTGCCAGCAGGGGAACGAGGCGCGACTACGAGCAGTACTTC.

The chain recombines TRBV9 with TRBJ1-2; D not certain. Germline CDR1 and CDR2: SGDLS and YYNGEE. This CDR3 spans 16 amino acids. V lost 1 base, J lost 3 bases, and 16 bases lay in between. CDR3 nucleotides: TGTGCCAGCAGCGTACCCGTCGGGCAGATTCACTATGGCTACACCTTC. This sequence encodes CASSVPVGQIHYGYTF.